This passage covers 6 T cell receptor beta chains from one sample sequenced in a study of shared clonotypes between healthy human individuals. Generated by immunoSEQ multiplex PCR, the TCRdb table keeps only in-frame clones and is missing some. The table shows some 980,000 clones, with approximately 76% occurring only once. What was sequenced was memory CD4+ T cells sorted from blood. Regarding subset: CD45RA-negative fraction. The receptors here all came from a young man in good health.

DNA for the CDR3: TGTGCCAGCAGTTACCGGGACAAGGGAGAAGAGACCCAGTACTTC. Residues: CASSYRDKGEETQYF. The J gene is TRBJ2-5, the V gene TRBV6-6; TRBD1 is a possible D gene (6 bases). Germline values: CDR1 MNHNY, CDR2 SVGAGI (reference sequence). The V gene lost 2 bases and the J gene lost 3 bases, with 13 bases spanning the gap. The CDR3 spans 15 residues.

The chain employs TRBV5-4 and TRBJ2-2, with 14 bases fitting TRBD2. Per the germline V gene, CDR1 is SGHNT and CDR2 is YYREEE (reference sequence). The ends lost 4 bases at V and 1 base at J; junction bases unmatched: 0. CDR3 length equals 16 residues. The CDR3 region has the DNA TGTGCCAGCAGCGGACTAGCGGGGGGGAACACCGGGGAGCTGTTTTTT. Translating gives CASSGLAGGNTGELFF.

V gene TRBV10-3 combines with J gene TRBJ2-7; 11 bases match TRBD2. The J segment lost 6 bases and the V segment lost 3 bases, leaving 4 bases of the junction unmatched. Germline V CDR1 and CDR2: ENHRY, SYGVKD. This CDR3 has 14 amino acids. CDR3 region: CAISELAGAAEQYF. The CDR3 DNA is TGTGCCATCAGTGAACTAGCGGGGGCGGCCGAGCAGTACTTC.

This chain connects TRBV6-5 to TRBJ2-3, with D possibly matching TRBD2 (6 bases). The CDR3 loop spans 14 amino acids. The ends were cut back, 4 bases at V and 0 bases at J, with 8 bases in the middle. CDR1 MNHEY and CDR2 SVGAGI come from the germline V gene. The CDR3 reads CASSLRGSTDTQYF. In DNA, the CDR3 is TGTGCCAGCAGTTTGCGGGGCAGCACAGATACGCAGTATTTT.

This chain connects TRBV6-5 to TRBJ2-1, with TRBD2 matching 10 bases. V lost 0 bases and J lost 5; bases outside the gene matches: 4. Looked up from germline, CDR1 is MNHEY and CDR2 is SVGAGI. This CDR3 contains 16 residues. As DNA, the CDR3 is TGTGCCAGCAGTTACTCCCTAGCGGGAGCCCACAATGAGCAGTTCTTC. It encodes CASSYSLAGAHNEQFF.

The CDR3 DNA sequence: TGTGCCAGTAGTATAGATCGGGGGCAGAGCTCTGGAAACACCATATATTTT. The encoded protein is CASSIDRGQSSGNTIYF. This chain uses TRBV19 with TRBJ1-3; tentative D call: TRBD1 (6 bases). The CDR3 covers 17 residues. Trimming removed 0 bases at V and 0 bases at J, with 12 bases between. Germline CDR1 LNHDA, CDR2 SQIVND (reference sequence). The variable domain in full, completed from reference TRBV19 and TRBJ1-3, reads DGGITQSPKYLFRKEGQNVTLSCEQNLNHDAMYWYRQDPGQGLRLIYYSQIVNDFQKGDIAEGYSVSREKKESFPLTVTSAQKNPTAFYLCASSIDRGQSSGNTIYFGEGSWLTVV.